Presented here are 32 T cell receptor beta chains from one specimen sequenced in a study of identical twins. TCRdb re-analysed the 5' RACE reads in MiXCR, keeping a single row per CDR3 protein. The sample has 350,000 to 450,000 distinct CDR3 sequences; 15% to 20% are singletons. The sample consisted of naive T cells sorted from blood. These receptors were obtained from a man over 45 in good health.

V is TRBV4-3 and J is TRBJ1-5, with D uncertain. Trimming pared 0 bases from V and 4 bases from J, leaving 10 bases between. CDR1 and CDR2 (germline): LGHNA, YSLEER. The CDR3 runs to 15 residues. The CDR3 loop reads CASSQDWANNQPQHF. The CDR3 DNA follows: TGCGCCAGCAGCCAAGATTGGGCTAATAATCAGCCCCAGCATTTT.

At least ten counts were recorded for this clonotype. The chain has TRBV6-5 and TRBJ2-1; D is unclear. The CDR3 contains 11 residues. V was pared by 0 bases and J by 9 bases, with 3 bases between. CDR1 MNHEY and CDR2 SVGAGI come from the germline V gene. CDR3 in DNA: TGTGCCAGCAGTTACTCTGGTGAGCAGTTCTTC. Amino acid sequence: CASSYSGEQFF.

The chain employs TRBV9 and TRBJ2-7, with 9 bases that match TRBD2. The V gene's germline CDR1 is SGDLS and CDR2 YYNGEE. The CDR3 length is 14 residues. Germline trimming cut 0 bases from V and 6 bases from J; bases unmatched to any gene: 4. For the CDR3, the DNA is TGTGCCAGCAGCGTAGGTAGTAGCGGGAGCGAGCAGTACTTC. It is translated as CASSVGSSGSEQYF.

In its sample, this clonotype was seen a few times. The gene calls are TRBV20-1 and TRBJ2-1, with unresolved D. Trimming took off 6 bases at V and 2 bases at J, with 14 bases between the two ends. In germline, CDR1 is DFQATT, CDR2 SNEGSKA (reference sequence). The CDR3 has 14 amino acids. The CDR3 sequence is CSAPWSGAYNEQFF. CDR3 DNA: TGCAGTGCGCCGTGGTCTGGGGCCTACAATGAGCAGTTCTTC.

This clonotype was detected only a few times. CDR3 nucleotide sequence: TGTGCCATCAGTCTACTAGCGGCGACAGATACGCAGTATTTT. Its protein product is CAISLLAATDTQYF. The chain joins TRBV10-3 to TRBJ2-3; 8 positions agree with TRBD2. Trimming cost V 5 bases and J 3 bases; bases outside gene matches: 4. Germline V lookup: CDR1 ENHRY, CDR2 SYGVKD. The CDR3 is 14 residues long.

This clonotype was seen many times. The V gene is TRBV5-1, the J gene TRBJ1-1; TRBD1 matches 8 bases. The CDR3 has 14 amino acids. The V segment lost 4 bases and the J segment 6 bases; nucleotides outside the gene matches: 8. Germline lookup yields CDR1 SGHRS and CDR2 YFSETQ. CDR3: CASSTVSGGPEAFF. CDR3 nucleotides: TGCGCCAGCAGCACGGTTTCAGGGGGCCCTGAAGCTTTCTTT.

This sequence joins TRBV5-1 and TRBJ2-7, with 8 positions matching TRBD1. Trimming cost V 2 bases and J 5 bases; bases outside gene matches: 6. The CDR3 loop spans 14 amino acids. Per germline, CDR1 SGHRS and CDR2 YFSETQ. Here the CDR3 reads CASSLDRGLNEQYF. The CDR3 nucleotides are TGCGCCAGCAGCTTAGACAGGGGCTTGAACGAGCAGTACTTC.

Ten or more counts support this clonotype. The V call is TRBV10-3, the J call TRBJ2-7; 11 bases line up with TRBD1. CDR3 length: 14 residues. V trimming: 6 bases; J trimming: 7 bases; junction bases outside the gene matches: 8. Germline V gene data show CDR1 as ENHRY and CDR2 as SYGVKD. The CDR3 region is CAISPGTGGYEQYF. The CDR3 bases are TGTGCCATCAGCCCCGGGACAGGGGGTTATGAGCAGTACTTC.

This clonotype was observed many times. The rearrangement links TRBV20-1 to TRBJ2-1; 9 nucleotides align to TRBD1. There are 13 residues in the CDR3. Germline V gives CDR1 DFQATT, CDR2 SNEGSKA (reference sequence). As DNA, the CDR3 is TGCAGCGTCCGGACAGGGGCTCGGATTGAGCAGTTCTTC. It codes for CSVRTGARIEQFF.

This clonotype was detected only a few times. The chain links TRBV29-1 to TRBJ1-2; no definite D call. CDR3 length equals 14 residues. Germline assignment: CDR1 SQVTM and CDR2 ANQGSEA. Trimming took off 7 bases at V and 5 bases at J, with 20 bases between the two ends. The CDR3 nucleotides read TGCAGCGCCTACCTGACCGGTACTCCATATGGCTACACCTTC. Residues: CSAYLTGTPYGYTF.

A few counts support this clonotype. V and J are TRBV20-1 and TRBJ1-4; TRBD1 might be the D (6 bases). The V end lost 5 bases, the J end lost 6 bases, and 13 bases lay between the germline ends. The CDR3 sequence is 13 residues long. Germline V gives CDR1 DFQATT, CDR2 SNEGSKA (reference sequence). Written as DNA, the CDR3 is TGCAGTGCTCGGGGGGCGGTGGATGAAAAACTGTTTTTT. It yields the protein CSARGAVDEKLFF.

The sample holds many counts of this clonotype. CDR3 sequence: CASSLGGGRVYNEQFF. DNA of the CDR3: TGTGCCAGCAGCTTAGGAGGGGGGAGGGTCTACAATGAGCAGTTCTTC. V usage is TRBV11-2 and J usage is TRBJ2-1; D perhaps matches TRBD2 (7 bases). The CDR3 consists of 16 residues. From germline, CDR1 is SGHAT and CDR2 FQNNGV. V shed 1 base and J shed 3 bases, with 13 bases lying between them. The whole variable domain, remainder taken from reference TRBV11-2 and TRBJ2-1, is EAGVAQSPRYKIIEKRQSVAFWCNPISGHATLYWYQQILGQGPKLLIQFQNNGVVDDSQLPKDRFSAERLKGVDSTLKIQPAKLEDSAVYLCASSLGGGRVYNEQFFGPGTRLTVL.

Only a few counts were recorded for this clonotype. V and J are TRBV5-6 and TRBJ1-2; TRBD1 agrees at 7 bases. The length of the CDR3 is 12 residues. V lost 4 bases, J lost 14 bases, and 11 bases stayed unmatched. Germline lookup yields CDR1 SGHDT and CDR2 YYEEEE. The CDR3 sequence: CASSRDSPSLTF. The CDR3 nucleotides are TGTGCCAGCAGCAGGGACAGCCCTTCTTTGACCTTC.

The V gene is TRBV5-1, the J gene TRBJ2-3, with a tentative D call TRBD1 (6 bases). This CDR3 has 15 amino acids. The V gene lost 4 bases and the J gene lost 4 bases, with 16 bases spanning the gap. CDR1 is SGHRS and CDR2 is YFSETQ in the germline V gene. CDR3 residues: CASSLWGLTADTQYF. The CDR3 DNA is TGCGCCAGCAGCCTCTGGGGGCTTACCGCAGATACGCAGTATTTT. Full variable domain (outside the CDR3, taken from reference TRBV5-1 and TRBJ2-3): KAGVTQTPRYLIKTRGQQVTLSCSPISGHRSVSWYQQTPGQGLQFLFEYFSETQRNKGNFPGRFSGRQFSNSRSEMNVSTLELGDSALYLCASSLWGLTADTQYFGPGTRLTVL.

This chain links TRBV7-2 with TRBJ2-1, with 8 bases identical to TRBD2. Trimming took 1 base from V and 5 from J; bases not matched to a gene: 7. The CDR3 consists of 16 residues. Germline CDR1 is SGHTA and CDR2 is FQGNSA. The CDR3, as DNA: TGTGCCAGCAGCTTAGTTGGTAGCGGGGAGGACAATGAGCAGTTCTTC. Translating gives CASSLVGSGEDNEQFF.

This clonotype was detected many times. The V and J genes are TRBV4-2 and TRBJ1-6; 12 bases are a match to TRBD1. The CDR3 spans 16 residues. V dropped 0 bases and J dropped 9; count of bases not matched to a gene: 3. CDR1 and CDR2 from the germline V gene are LGHNA and YNFKEQ. The DNA for the CDR3 is TGTGCCAGCAGCCAAGAGGGACAGGGGGCAGGTTCACCCCTCCACTTT. Its translation: CASSQEGQGAGSPLHF.

Ten or more counts support this clonotype. The chain employs TRBV7-2 and TRBJ2-3, with D tentatively TRBD2 (5 bases). This CDR3 has 16 amino acids. V lost 4 bases and J lost 0, with 14 bases in between. The germline gives CDR1 SGHTA, CDR2 FQGNSA. The CDR3 DNA follows: TGTGCCAGCAGCTCACCGAGGAGGCTTAGCACAGATACGCAGTATTTT. It specifies CASSSPRRLSTDTQYF. The variable domain in full, completed from reference TRBV7-2 and TRBJ2-3, reads GAGVSQSPSNKVTEKGKDVELRCDPISGHTALYWYRQSLGQGLEFLIYFQGNSAPDKSGLPSDRFSAERTGGSVSTLTIQRTQQEDSAVYLCASSSPRRLSTDTQYFGPGTRLTVL.

This clonotype was counted between two and nine times. The chain links TRBV24-1 to TRBJ2-3; 8 nucleotides agree with TRBD1. Germline CDR1 reads KGHDR; CDR2 reads SFDVKD. This CDR3 contains 16 residues. J was trimmed by 1 base and V by 3 bases; bases with no gene match: 5. CDR3 protein: CATSDGQGAGTDTQYF. The DNA for the CDR3 is TGTGCCACCAGTGATGGTCAGGGGGCCGGCACAGATACGCAGTATTTT.

This clonotype was counted a few times. The gene calls are TRBV5-6 and TRBJ2-3; D gene uncertain. The CDR3 is 15 residues long. The germline gives CDR1 SGHDT, CDR2 YYEEEE. V lost 0 bases to trimming and J lost 2 bases, with 10 bases between them. The CDR3 nucleotides are TGTGCCAGCAGCTTGGACAGATACTACACAGATACGCAGTATTTT. It translates to CASSLDRYYTDTQYF. The complete variable domain, with remaining parts taken from reference TRBV5-6 and TRBJ2-3, reads DAGVTQSPTHLIKTRGQQVTLRCSPKSGHDTVSWYQQALGQGPQFIFQYYEEEERQRGNFPDRFSGHQFPNYSSELNVNALLLGDSALYLCASSLDRYYTDTQYFGPGTRLTVL.

The chain is built from TRBV5-1 and TRBJ1-1; D uncertain. CDR1 SGHRS and CDR2 YFSETQ come from the germline V gene. CDR3 size: 14 residues. V was cut by 5 bases and J by 2 bases, with 13 bases left in between. In DNA, the CDR3 is TGCGCCAGCAGTTCCCGCGGGGTTAACACTGAAGCTTTCTTT. Translating gives CASSSRGVNTEAFF. Full variable domain (rest looked up from reference TRBV5-1 and TRBJ1-1): KAGVTQTPRYLIKTRGQQVTLSCSPISGHRSVSWYQQTPGQGLQFLFEYFSETQRNKGNFPGRFSGRQFSNSRSEMNVSTLELGDSALYLCASSSRGVNTEAFFGQGTRLTVV.

This clonotype occurred a few times. The chain combines TRBV20-1 with TRBJ2-5; D remains unclear. CDR1 is DFQATT and CDR2 is SNEGSKA in the germline V gene (reference sequence). The CDR3 is 12 amino acids. V lost 7 bases, J lost 1 base, and 10 bases lay in between. CDR3 in DNA: TGCAGTGTCAGAGGCAGCCAAGAGACCCAGTACTTC. Translating gives CSVRGSQETQYF.

This clonotype was counted many times. This chain uses TRBV4-3 with TRBJ2-3; 11 nucleotides align to TRBD2. Germline loops: CDR1 LGHNA, CDR2 YSLEER. The V gene end was trimmed by 0 bases and the J gene end by 6 bases; junction bases not matched to a gene: 5. The CDR3 is made up of 16 amino acids. CDR3 in DNA: TGCGCCAGCAGCCAAGATACTAGCGGGAGCCAGGATACGCAGTATTTT. Protein sequence: CASSQDTSGSQDTQYF.

The sample holds a few counts of this clonotype. The gene calls are TRBV6-2 or TRBV6-3 and TRBJ1-5; D is unresolved. Trimming cost V 0 bases and J 0 bases, with 9 bases left between them. CDR1 and CDR2 from the germline V gene are MNHEY and SVGEGT. This CDR3 is built from 16 residues. The CDR3 loop reads CASSYSLGDSNQPQHF. CDR3 DNA sequence: TGTGCCAGCAGTTACTCGCTTGGGGATAGCAATCAGCCCCAGCATTTT.

This clonotype showed up just a few times. The CDR3 region has the DNA TGTGCCACCAGTGATCAGGTTATAGATACGCAGTATTTT. This gives the protein CATSDQVIDTQYF. The gene calls are TRBV24-1 and TRBJ2-3; D unclear. The CDR3 has 13 residues. V was trimmed by 3 bases and J by 5 bases, leaving 8 bases between them. CDR1 and CDR2 (germline): KGHDR, SFDVKD.

This chain uses TRBV6-2 or TRBV6-3 with TRBJ2-7, with TRBD2 identical over 12 bases. The CDR3 covers 16 residues. The V gene end was trimmed by 5 bases and the J gene end by 4 bases; junction bases not matched to a gene: 9. Per the germline V gene, CDR1 is MNHEY and CDR2 is SVGEGT. The CDR3 loop reads CASSPPGLAGMYEQYF. The CDR3 coding sequence is TGTGCCAGCAGTCCCCCCGGACTAGCGGGAATGTACGAGCAGTACTTC.

The gene calls are TRBV20-1 and TRBJ2-5, with D perhaps TRBD1 (5 bases). Germline loops: CDR1 DFQATT, CDR2 SNEGSKA (reference sequence). The CDR3 length is 13 residues. Trimming pared 1 base from V and 2 bases from J, leaving 8 bases between. The CDR3 bases are TGCAGTGCTAGAGGGGGCAGACAAGAGACCCAGTACTTC. This translates into CSARGGRQETQYF.

The chain employs TRBV5-6 and TRBJ2-1, with 9 bases fitting TRBD2. The junction had 4 bases not matched to a gene; V was cut back by 4 bases and J by 2 bases. Germline CDR1 is SGHDT and CDR2 is YYEEEE. The CDR3 totals 15 residues. CDR3: CASSEGLAAYNEQFF. The DNA of the CDR3 is TGTGCCAGCAGCGAGGGACTAGCCGCCTACAATGAGCAGTTCTTC.

In this sample, this clonotype turned up many times. This chain connects TRBV5-6 to TRBJ1-1, with 8 bases fitting TRBD1. Germline V lookup: CDR1 SGHDT, CDR2 YYEEEE. J lost 5 bases, V lost 0 bases, and 6 bases had no gene match. The CDR3 covers 15 residues. The CDR3 DNA is TGTGCCAGCAGCTTGGGACAGGGGATAGGTACTGAAGCTTTCTTT. This translates into CASSLGQGIGTEAFF. The whole variable domain, filled in from reference TRBV5-6 and TRBJ1-1, reads DAGVTQSPTHLIKTRGQQVTLRCSPKSGHDTVSWYQQALGQGPQFIFQYYEEEERQRGNFPDRFSGHQFPNYSSELNVNALLLGDSALYLCASSLGQGIGTEAFFGQGTRLTVV.

The chain is built from TRBV12-3 or TRBV12-4 and TRBJ2-7; unclear D gene. V was trimmed by 3 bases and J by 6 bases, leaving 15 bases between them. The CDR3 spans 14 residues. This chain's CDR3 is CASSLLAAWGEQYF. The CDR3 coding sequence is TGTGCCAGCAGTTTGCTGGCGGCTTGGGGCGAGCAGTACTTC.

This chain uses TRBV5-1 with TRBJ2-7; 9 bases match TRBD1. V shed 0 bases, J shed 6 bases, and the junction held 1 base outside the gene matches. Germline CDR1 reads SGHRS; CDR2 reads YFSETQ. The CDR3 covers 13 residues. The CDR3 is CASSLDRGREQYF. CDR3 bases: TGCGCCAGCAGCTTGGACAGGGGGCGCGAGCAGTACTTC.

This clonotype showed up many times. V and J are TRBV6-5 and TRBJ1-4; D gene ambiguous. Trimming removed 0 bases from V and 8 bases from J, with 4 bases in between. The CDR3 extends over 12 amino acids. In germline, CDR1 is MNHEY, CDR2 SVGAGI. CDR3 residues: CASSYSGEKLFF. CDR3 in DNA: TGTGCCAGCAGTTACTCTGGGGAAAAACTGTTTTTT.

In this sample, this clonotype turned up a few times. The V gene is TRBV20-1, the J gene TRBJ1-5; 7 positions match TRBD1. The CDR3 has 17 residues. Germline V CDR1 and CDR2: DFQATT, SNEGSKA (reference sequence). The V and J ends lost 0 bases and 4 bases, in that order; junction bases with no gene match: 12. The CDR3 spells CSARDSGTGARNQPQHF. CDR3 DNA: TGCAGTGCTAGAGATTCGGGTACAGGGGCGAGAAATCAGCCCCAGCATTTT.